Given below is one T cell receptor (beta chain) in context. The sample originates from a study of blood T cell repertoires in COVID-19. There are 14 residues in the CDR3. The ends lost 6 bases at V and 2 bases at J; junction bases unmatched: 6. The germline CDR1 and CDR2 sequences are SNHLY and FYNNEI. TCRdb keeps only in-frame clones here, not all; method: immunoSEQ multiplex PCR. The data hold over 45,000 clones, with approximately 89% observed a single time. V is TRBV2 and J is TRBJ2-5, with TRBD1 matching over 7 bases. The sequence was collected from a woman aged 55-70 years with active COVID-19. Specimen: peripheral blood. The CDR3 DNA sequence: TGTGCCAGCAGGGACCGGACAGGTCAAGAGACCCAGTACTTC. Residues: CASRDRTGQETQYF.